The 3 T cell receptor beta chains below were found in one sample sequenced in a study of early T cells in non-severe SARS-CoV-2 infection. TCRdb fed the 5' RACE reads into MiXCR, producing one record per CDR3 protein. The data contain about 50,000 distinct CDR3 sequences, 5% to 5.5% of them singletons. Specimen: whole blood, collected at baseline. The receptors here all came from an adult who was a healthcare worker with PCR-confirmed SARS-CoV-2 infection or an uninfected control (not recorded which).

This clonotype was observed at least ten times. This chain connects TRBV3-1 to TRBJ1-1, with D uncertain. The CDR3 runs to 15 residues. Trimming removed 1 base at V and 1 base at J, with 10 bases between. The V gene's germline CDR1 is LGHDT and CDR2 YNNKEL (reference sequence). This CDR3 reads CASSQGGRWNTEAFF. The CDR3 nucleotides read TGTGCCAGCAGCCAAGGAGGACGTTGGAACACTGAAGCTTTCTTT.

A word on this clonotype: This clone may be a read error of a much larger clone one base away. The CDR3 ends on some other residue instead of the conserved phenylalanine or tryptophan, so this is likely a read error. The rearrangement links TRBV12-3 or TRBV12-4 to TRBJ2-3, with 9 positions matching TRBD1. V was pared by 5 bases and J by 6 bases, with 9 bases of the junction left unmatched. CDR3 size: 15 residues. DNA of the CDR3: TGTGCCAGCAGTCCGGGACAGGGAAGTACGGATACGCAGTATTCT. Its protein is CASSPGQGSTDTQYS.

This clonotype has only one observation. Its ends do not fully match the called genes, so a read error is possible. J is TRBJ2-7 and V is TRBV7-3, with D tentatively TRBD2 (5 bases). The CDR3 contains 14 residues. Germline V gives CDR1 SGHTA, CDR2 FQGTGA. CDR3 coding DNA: TGTACCAGCAGCCCTTCTCGGGACTCCTACGAGCAGTACTTC. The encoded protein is CTSSPSRDSYEQYF.